The subject of this entry is one TCR beta chain. Its antigen is not identified. The data were taken from a study of STAT5B mutations in CD4+ large granular lymphocyte leukemia. Findings and caveats of the study: Without HLA matching, higher CD4+ than CD8+ T-LGLL clonality could reflect small sample size.

The germline V and J ends were trimmed by 4 bases and 6 bases, with 15 bases remaining between them. The CDR3 has 14 residues. Germline V gene data show CDR1 as MGHRA and CDR2 as YSYEKL. Sequencing used immunoSEQ multiplex PCR; TCRdb keeps in-frame clones, though not all of them. This table holds tens of thousands of clones, around 76% found once. The sequenced sample consisted of CD4+ T cells from blood buffy coats. The clonotype originates from a human donor in good health. The genes are TRBV4-1 and TRBJ1-1; D may be TRBD1 (5 bases). The CDR3 sequence: CASSPGLRKPEAFF. The CDR3 DNA follows: TGCGCCAGCAGCCCGGGACTCCGAAAACCTGAAGCTTTCTTT.